These T cell receptor beta chains were read from a single sample in a study of cytotoxic CD8 clonotypes in ibrutinib-treated CLL. The data were produced by immunoSEQ multiplex PCR, yet TCRdb's version contains in-frame clones alone and is incomplete. The sample yields around 70,000 clones, over 75% seen once. The sequencing used PBMCs, collected after 12 months of ibrutinib treatment. These receptors were collected from a human donor with chronic lymphocytic leukemia. The CDR3 runs from the conserved cysteine through the conserved F or W. D genes are given only for firm matches. Clone size appears in some rows only: once, few, many, or a class for an expanded clone.

d_call j_call clone_size v_call cdr3_nt cdr3_aa
NA TRBJ1-2 NA TRBV7-2 TGTGCCAGCAGCTTAGCTCGTGGTAACTATGGCTACACCTTC CASSLARGNYGYTF
TRBD1 TRBJ2-7 few TRBV7-6 TGTGCCAGCAGCTTCCGGGACAGCCCGTCGGACGAGCAGTACTTC CASSFRDSPSDEQYF
TRBD2 TRBJ2-1 NA TRBV9 TGTGCCAGCAGCGCCAGACTAGCGGGAGGGCTAAATGAGCAGTTCTTC CASSARLAGGLNEQFF
NA TRBJ1-5 few TRBV10-1 TGCGCCAGCAGTGACAGGGACAATCAGCCCCAGCATTTT CASSDRDNQPQHF
TRBD1 TRBJ2-7 once TRBV7-2 TGTGCCAGCAGCGAACAAACCGGGACAGGGATTTACGAGCAGTACTTC CASSEQTGTGIYEQYF
TRBD2 TRBJ2-1 NA TRBV9 TGTGCCAGCAGCGTAGAAGGGACTAGCGGGAGTGCTCCGTACAATGAGCAGTTCTTC CASSVEGTSGSAPYNEQFF
NA TRBJ1-4 NA TRBV18 TGTGCCAGCTCACCACTCTTCGGGGTAACTAATGAAAAACTGTTTTTT CASSPLFGVTNEKLFF
TRBD1 TRBJ1-1 NA TRBV11-2 TGTGCCAGCAGTTTCACAGGGGGCGCGGGTACTGAAGCTTTCTTT CASSFTGGAGTEAFF
NA TRBJ2-5 once TRBV14 TGTGCCAGCAGCCCTCAGGGGCTAGCCGGAGGTAGCCAGTACTTC CASSPQGLAGGSQYF
NA TRBJ2-7 NA TRBV6-5 TGTGCCAGCAGTTACGGGGGGACAGCCTCCCGGTACGAGCAGTACTTC CASSYGGTASRYEQYF
NA TRBJ1-2 NA TRBV7-2 TGTGCCAGCAGCTTTCTTGGTGTGGCAGGGGAGAGAAATGGCTACACCTTC CASSFLGVAGERNGYTF
NA TRBJ1-1 NA TRBV7-9 TGTGCCAGCAGACAACTCTTTGGGGCTATGAACACTGAAGCTTTCTTT CASRQLFGAMNTEAFF
TRBD2 TRBJ2-5 NA TRBV25-1 TGTGCCAGCAGTAAACTAGCGGGACAAGAGACCCAGTACTTC CASSKLAGQETQYF
NA TRBJ1-2 NA TRBV5-5 TGTGCCAGCAGCTTGGGGGGGCCTCAGGGCTACACCTTC CASSLGGPQGYTF
TRBD2 TRBJ2-2 NA TRBV10-3 TGTGCCAGCTGCGCGGGAGCTCCGCCCGGGGAGCTGTTTTTT CASCAGAPPGELFF
NA TRBJ2-6 NA TRBV7-3 TGTGCCAGCAGCTGGAGGGGGCAGCGGGGCGACTCTGGGGCCAACGTCCTGACTTTC CASSWRGQRGDSGANVLTF
TRBD2 TRBJ2-1 NA TRBV7-2 TGTGCCAGCAGCCCGAGACTAGCGGCAATCTACAATGAGCAGTTCTTC CASSPRLAAIYNEQFF
TRBD2 TRBJ2-5 NA TRBV28 TGTGCCAGCAGTCGCGGGACTAGCGTAACCCAGTACTTC CASSRGTSVTQYF